The entry below describes one TCR beta chain. Its antigen is as yet unknown. One junction end disagrees with the germline gene, perhaps due to a read error. Sequencing was performed with immunoSEQ multiplex PCR; in TCRdb, only in-frame clones are kept and a portion is missing. The sample includes 55,000 to 85,000 clones, 94% of them seen just once. These data originate in a study of cytomegalovirus exposure and HLA in healthy donors. CDR1 is SEHNR, CDR2 FQNEAQ, per germline (reference sequence). The CDR3 has 13 amino acids. Study-wide results and caveats: The study put some 150 TCR beta chains on its list as cytomegalovirus-associated.

The material sequenced was PBMCs. This TCR derives from a woman under 30 in good health and CMV-seronegative. The chain recombines TRBV7-9 with TRBJ2-7, with TRBD1 identical over 7 bases. The CDR3 region has the DNA TGTGCCAGCAGATTAGGGACAGCTAACGAGCAGTACTTC. It codes for CASRLGTANEQYF.